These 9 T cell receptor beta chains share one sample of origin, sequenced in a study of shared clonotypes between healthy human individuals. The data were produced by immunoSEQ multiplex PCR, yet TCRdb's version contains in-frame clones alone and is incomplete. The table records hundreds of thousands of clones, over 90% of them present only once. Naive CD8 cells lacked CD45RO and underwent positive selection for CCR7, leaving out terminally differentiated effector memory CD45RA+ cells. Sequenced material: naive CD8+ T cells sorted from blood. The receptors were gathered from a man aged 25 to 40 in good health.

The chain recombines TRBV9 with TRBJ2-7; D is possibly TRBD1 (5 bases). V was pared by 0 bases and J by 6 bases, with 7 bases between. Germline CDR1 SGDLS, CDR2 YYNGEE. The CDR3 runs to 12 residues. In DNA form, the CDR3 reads TGTGCCAGCAGCGTAGAAGGGGTCGAGCAGTACTTC. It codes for CASSVEGVEQYF. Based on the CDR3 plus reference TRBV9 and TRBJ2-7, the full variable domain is DSGVTQTPKHLITATGQRVTLRCSPRSGDLSVYWYQQSLDQGLQFLIQYYNGEERAKGNILERFSAQQFPDLHSELNLSSLELGDSALYFCASSVEGVEQYFGPGTRLTVT.

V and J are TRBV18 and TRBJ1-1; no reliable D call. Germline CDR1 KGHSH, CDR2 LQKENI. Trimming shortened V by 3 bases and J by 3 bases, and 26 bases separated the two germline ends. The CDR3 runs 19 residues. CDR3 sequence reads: CASSPSPDPLWGEDTEAFF. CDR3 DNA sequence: TGTGCCAGCTCACCCTCTCCGGACCCCTTGTGGGGTGAGGACACTGAAGCTTTCTTT.

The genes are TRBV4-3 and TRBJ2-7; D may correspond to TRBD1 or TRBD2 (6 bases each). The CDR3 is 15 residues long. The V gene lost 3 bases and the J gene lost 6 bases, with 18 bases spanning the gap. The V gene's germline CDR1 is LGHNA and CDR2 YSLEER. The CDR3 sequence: CASSHNPGAGFEQYF. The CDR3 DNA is TGCGCCAGCAGCCATAACCCGGGGGCAGGGTTCGAGCAGTACTTC.

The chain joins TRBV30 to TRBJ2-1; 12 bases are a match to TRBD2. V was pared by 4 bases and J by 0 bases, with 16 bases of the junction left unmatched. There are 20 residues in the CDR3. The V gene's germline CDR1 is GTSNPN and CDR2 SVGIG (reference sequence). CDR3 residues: CAWKVGDSSGRVSSYNEQFF. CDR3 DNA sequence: TGTGCCTGGAAGGTAGGGGATTCTAGCGGGAGGGTAAGCTCCTACAATGAGCAGTTCTTC.

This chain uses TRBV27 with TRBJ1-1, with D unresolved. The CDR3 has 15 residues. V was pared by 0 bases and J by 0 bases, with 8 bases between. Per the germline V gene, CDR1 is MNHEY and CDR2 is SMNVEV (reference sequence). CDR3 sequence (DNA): TGTGCCAGCAGTTTATCGGAGGAGTTGAACACTGAAGCTTTCTTT. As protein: CASSLSEELNTEAFF.

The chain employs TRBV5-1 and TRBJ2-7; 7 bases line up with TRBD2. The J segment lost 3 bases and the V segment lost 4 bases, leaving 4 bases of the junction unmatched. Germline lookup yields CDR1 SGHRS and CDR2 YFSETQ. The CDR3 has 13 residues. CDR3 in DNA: TGCGCCAGCAGCCTTGGACTAGTCTACGAGCAGTACTTC. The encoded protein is CASSLGLVYEQYF. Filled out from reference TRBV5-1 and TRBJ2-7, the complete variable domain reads KAGVTQTPRYLIKTRGQQVTLSCSPISGHRSVSWYQQTPGQGLQFLFEYFSETQRNKGNFPGRFSGRQFSNSRSEMNVSTLELGDSALYLCASSLGLVYEQYFGPGTRLTVT.

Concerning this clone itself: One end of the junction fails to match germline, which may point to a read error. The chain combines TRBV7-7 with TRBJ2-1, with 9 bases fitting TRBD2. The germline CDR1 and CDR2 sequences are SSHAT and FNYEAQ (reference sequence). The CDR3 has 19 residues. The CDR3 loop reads CASSLTFSGSILGNNEQFF. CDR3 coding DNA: TGTGCTAGCAGCTTAACATTTAGCGGGAGTATTTTAGGGAACAATGAGCAGTTCTTC.

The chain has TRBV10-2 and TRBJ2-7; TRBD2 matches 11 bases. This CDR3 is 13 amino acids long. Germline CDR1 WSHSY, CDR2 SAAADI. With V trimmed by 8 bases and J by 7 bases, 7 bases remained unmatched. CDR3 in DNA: TGCGCCAGCTATAGCGGGAGGGCGCGGGAGCAGTACTTC. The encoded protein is CASYSGRAREQYF.

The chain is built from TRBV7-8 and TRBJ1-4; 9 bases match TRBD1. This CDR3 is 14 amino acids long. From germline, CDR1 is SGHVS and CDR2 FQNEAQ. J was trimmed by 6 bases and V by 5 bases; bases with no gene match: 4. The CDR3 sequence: CASSPWTGDEKLFF. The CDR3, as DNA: TGTGCCAGCAGCCCATGGACAGGGGATGAAAAACTGTTTTTT.